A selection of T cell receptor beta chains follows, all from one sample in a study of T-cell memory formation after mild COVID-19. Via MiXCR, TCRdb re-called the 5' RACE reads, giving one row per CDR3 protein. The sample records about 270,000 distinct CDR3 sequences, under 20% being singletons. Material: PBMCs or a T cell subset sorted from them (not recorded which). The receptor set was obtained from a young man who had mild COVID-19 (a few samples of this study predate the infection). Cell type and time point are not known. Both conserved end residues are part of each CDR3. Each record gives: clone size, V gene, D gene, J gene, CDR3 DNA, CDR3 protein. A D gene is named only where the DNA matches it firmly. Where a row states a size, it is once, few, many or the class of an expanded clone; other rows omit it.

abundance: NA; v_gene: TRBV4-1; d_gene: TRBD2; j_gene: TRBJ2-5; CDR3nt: TGCGCCAGCAGCCAAGCGGGACTAGCGGTTGAGACCCAGTACTTC; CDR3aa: CASSQAGLAVETQYF
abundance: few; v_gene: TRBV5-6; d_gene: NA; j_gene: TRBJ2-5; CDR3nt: TGTGCCAGCAGCTTTGAGGGGTTGGAGACCCAGTACTTC; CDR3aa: CASSFEGLETQYF
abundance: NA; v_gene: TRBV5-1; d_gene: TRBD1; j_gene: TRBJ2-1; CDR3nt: TGCGCCAGCAGCTGGGGACAGGGGGCCCGGAATGAGCAGTTCTTC; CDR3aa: CASSWGQGARNEQFF
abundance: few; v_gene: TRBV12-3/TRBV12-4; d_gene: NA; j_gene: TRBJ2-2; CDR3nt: TGTGCCAGCACCAACCTGTTCCTGGCCGGGGAGCTGTTTTTT; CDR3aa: CASTNLFLAGELFF
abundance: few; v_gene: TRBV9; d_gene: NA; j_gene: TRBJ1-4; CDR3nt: TGTGCCAGCTCTGGATCGCCGAATGAAAAACTGTTTTTT; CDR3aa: CASSGSPNEKLFF
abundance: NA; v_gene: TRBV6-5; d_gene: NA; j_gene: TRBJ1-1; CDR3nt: TGTGCCAGCCATGGGGCAGGACTGAACACTGAAGCTTTCTTT; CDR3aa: CASHGAGLNTEAFF
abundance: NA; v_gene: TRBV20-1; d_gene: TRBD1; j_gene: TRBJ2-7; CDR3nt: TGCAGTGCTATCTGGACAGGGGGATACGAGCAGTACTTC; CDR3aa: CSAIWTGGYEQYF
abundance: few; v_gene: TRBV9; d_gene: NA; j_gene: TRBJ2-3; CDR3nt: TGTGCCAGCAGCGTAGACAGGAACACAGATACGCAGTATTTT; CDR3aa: CASSVDRNTDTQYF
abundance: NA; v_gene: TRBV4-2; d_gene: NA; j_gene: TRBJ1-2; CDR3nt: TGTGCCAGCAGCCAAGAATTAGTTAGCTATGGCTACACCTTC; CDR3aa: CASSQELVSYGYTF
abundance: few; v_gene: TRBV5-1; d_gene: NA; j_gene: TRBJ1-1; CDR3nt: TGCGCCAGCAGCTCTGGGTTGATTGGGAGGCGGAACACTGAAGCTTTCTTT; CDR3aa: CASSSGLIGRRNTEAFF
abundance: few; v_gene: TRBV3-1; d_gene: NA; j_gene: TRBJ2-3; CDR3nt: TGTGCCAGCAGCCAAGATCCCGGTCTGGGGGCAGATACGCAGTATTTT; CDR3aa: CASSQDPGLGADTQYF
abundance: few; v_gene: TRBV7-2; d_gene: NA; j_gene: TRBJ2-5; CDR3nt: TGTGCCAGCAGCTTAGAGACAGCACAAGAGACCCAGTACTTC; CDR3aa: CASSLETAQETQYF
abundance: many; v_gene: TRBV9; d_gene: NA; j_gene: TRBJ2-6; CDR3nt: TGTGCCAGCAGCGCGGCTGGGGCCAACGTCCTGACTTTC; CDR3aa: CASSAAGANVLTF
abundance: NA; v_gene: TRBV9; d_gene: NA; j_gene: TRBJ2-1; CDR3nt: TGTGCCAGCAGCGTACGATCCGACAATGAGCAGTTCTTC; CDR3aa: CASSVRSDNEQFF
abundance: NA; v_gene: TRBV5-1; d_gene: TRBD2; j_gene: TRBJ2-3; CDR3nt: TGCGCCAGCACCATGGGGCTTTATGGGACTAGCGGAGATACGCAGTATTTT; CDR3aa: CASTMGLYGTSGDTQYF
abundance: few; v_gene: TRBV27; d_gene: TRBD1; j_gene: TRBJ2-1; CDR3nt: TGTGCCAGCAGGCTACAGGGGGCGCGTAATGAGCAGTTCTTC; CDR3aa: CASRLQGARNEQFF
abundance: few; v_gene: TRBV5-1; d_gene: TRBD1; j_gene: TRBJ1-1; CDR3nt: TGCGCCAGCAGCCCGTGGACAGGGGGCTCGGACACTGAAGCTTTCTTT; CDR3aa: CASSPWTGGSDTEAFF
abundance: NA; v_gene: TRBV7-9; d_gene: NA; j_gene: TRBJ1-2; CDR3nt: TGTGCCAGCAGCTTAAGGACAGTTAACTATGGCTACACCTTC; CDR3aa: CASSLRTVNYGYTF
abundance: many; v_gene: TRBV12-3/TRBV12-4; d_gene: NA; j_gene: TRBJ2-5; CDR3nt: TGTGCCAGCAGTACAAGTAGAGAGACCCAGTACTTC; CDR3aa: CASSTSRETQYF
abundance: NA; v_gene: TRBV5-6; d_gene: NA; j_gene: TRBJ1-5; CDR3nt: TGTGCCAGCAGCTTACTTTGGTCGAGCAATCAGCCCCAGCATTTT; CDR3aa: CASSLLWSSNQPQHF
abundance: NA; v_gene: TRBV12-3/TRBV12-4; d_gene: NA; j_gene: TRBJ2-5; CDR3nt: TGTGCCAGCAGTTTTGTCCCGTACCAAGAGACCCAGTACTTC; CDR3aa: CASSFVPYQETQYF
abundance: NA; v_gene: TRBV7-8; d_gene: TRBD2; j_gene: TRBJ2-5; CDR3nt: TGTGCCAGCAGCATACTAGCGGTCCAAGAGACCCAGTACTTC; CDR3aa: CASSILAVQETQYF
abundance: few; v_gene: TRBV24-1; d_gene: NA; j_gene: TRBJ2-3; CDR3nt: TGTGCCACCAGTGATTGGAGAGATACGCAGTATTTT; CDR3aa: CATSDWRDTQYF
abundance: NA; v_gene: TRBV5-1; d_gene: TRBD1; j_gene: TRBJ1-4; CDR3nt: TGCGCCAGCAGCTTGGCGGGGACAGAGAATGAAAAACTGTTTTTT; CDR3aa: CASSLAGTENEKLFF
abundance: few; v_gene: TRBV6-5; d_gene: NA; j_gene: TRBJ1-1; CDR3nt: TGTGCCAGCAGTTATAGCGGCTACACTGAAGCTTTCTTT; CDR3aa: CASSYSGYTEAFF
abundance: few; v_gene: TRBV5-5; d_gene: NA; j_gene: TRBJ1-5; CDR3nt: TGTGCCAGCAGCTTCCGGCAGAGCAATCAGCCCCAGCATTTT; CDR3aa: CASSFRQSNQPQHF
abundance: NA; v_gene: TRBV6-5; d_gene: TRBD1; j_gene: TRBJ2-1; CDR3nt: TGTGCCAGCAGTCCTTCACAGGGGGCAGACGAGCAGTTCTTC; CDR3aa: CASSPSQGADEQFF
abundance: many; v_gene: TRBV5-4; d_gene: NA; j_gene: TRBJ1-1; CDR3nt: TGTGCCAGCAGACCCGACAGTGACAACACTGAAGCTTTCTTT; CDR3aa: CASRPDSDNTEAFF
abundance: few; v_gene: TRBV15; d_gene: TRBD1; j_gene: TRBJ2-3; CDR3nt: TGTGCCACCCGCAGGGGACAGGGCACAGATACGCAGTATTTT; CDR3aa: CATRRGQGTDTQYF
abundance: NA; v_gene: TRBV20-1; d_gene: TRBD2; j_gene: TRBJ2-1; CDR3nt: TGCAGTGCTAGCCTCCCATTCCTAGCGGGGGATGGCAATGAGCAGTTCTTC; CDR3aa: CSASLPFLAGDGNEQFF
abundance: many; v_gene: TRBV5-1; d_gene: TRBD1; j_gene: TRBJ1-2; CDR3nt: TGCGCCAGCAGCCTAACCGGGACAGGGGGCCACTATGGCTACACCTTC; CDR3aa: CASSLTGTGGHYGYTF
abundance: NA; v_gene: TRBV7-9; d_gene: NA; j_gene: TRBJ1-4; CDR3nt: TGTGCCAGCAGCTTAGGCGGGGTAAATGAAAAACTGTTTTTT; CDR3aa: CASSLGGVNEKLFF
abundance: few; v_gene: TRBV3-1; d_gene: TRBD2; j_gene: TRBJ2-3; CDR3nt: TGTGCCAGCAGCCAATTAGCGGGGGGGGGCACAGATACGCAGTATTTT; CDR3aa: CASSQLAGGGTDTQYF
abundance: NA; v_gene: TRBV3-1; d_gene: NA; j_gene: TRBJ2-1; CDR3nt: TGTGCCAGTAAAGCCTCCGACGGGAGCTCCTACAATGAGCAGTTCTTC; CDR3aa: CASKASDGSSYNEQFF
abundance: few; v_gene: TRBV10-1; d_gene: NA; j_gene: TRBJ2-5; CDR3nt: TGCGCCAGCAGTGAGTCCAGGAACCCGAGACAAGAGACCCAGTACTTC; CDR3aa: CASSESRNPRQETQYF
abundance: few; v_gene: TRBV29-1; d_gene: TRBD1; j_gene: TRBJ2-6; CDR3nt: TGCAGCGTGGGGACAGGGCCACTCTCTGGGGCCAACGTCCTGACTTTC; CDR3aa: CSVGTGPLSGANVLTF